Below are 2 T cell receptor beta chains sequenced from a single sample in a study of T-cell reconstitution after alpha-beta-depleted transplantation in children. This sample's TCRbeta library carried unique molecular identifier barcodes. TCRdb reanalysed the PCR reads using MiXCR and keeps one entry per CDR3 protein. This repertoire shows about 500,000 distinct CDR3 sequences, about an eighth found once; its top ten account for 14%. The sequenced sample was PBMCs, mostly from graft donor cells, obtained 180 days after TCRalphabeta/CD19-depleted stem cell transplant. The origin of the receptors is a female patient between 2 and 15 years old who had a stem cell transplant for aplastic anemia, so the T cells may come from the graft donor.

This clonotype has more than one count but fewer than ten. The chain employs TRBV20-1 and TRBJ2-5; 10 bases are a match to TRBD2. Looked up from germline, CDR1 is DFQATT and CDR2 is SNEGSKA (reference sequence). The CDR3 is made up of 15 amino acids. V shed 1 base and J 0 bases; nucleotides not matched to a gene: 2. CDR3 region: CSARVAGGNQETQYF. The CDR3 nucleotides are TGCAGTGCTAGAGTAGCGGGAGGCAACCAAGAGACCCAGTACTTC.

Here the CDR3 reads CAAQAGFNEQFF. In nucleotides, the CDR3 is TGTGCCGCGCAAGCGGGGTTCAATGAGCAGTTCTTC. This chain connects TRBV19 to TRBJ2-1, with 7 bases fitting TRBD2. CDR3 length: 12 amino acids. Looked up from germline, CDR1 is LNHDA and CDR2 is SQIVND (reference sequence). Unmatched junction bases numbered 7, after V lost 11 bases and J lost 6 bases.